A single sample gave rise to the 30 T cell receptor beta chains below, sequenced in a study. TCRdb recomputed calls from the 5' RACE reads with MiXCR, one row per CDR3 protein. In the table there are about 32,000 distinct CDR3 sequences, roughly 24% of which are singletons. The material sequenced was memory CD4+ T cells sorted from blood. Subset defined: memory CD4+ T cells, CD4+CD45RO+CD25-. All receptors come from a female donor with breast cancer.

This clonotype was counted between two and nine times. CDR3 loop: CASHRVQETQYF. The CDR3 bases are TGTGCCAGCCACAGGGTCCAAGAGACCCAGTACTTC. The chain uses TRBV7-9 and TRBJ2-5; D is possibly TRBD1 (6 bases). V dropped 8 bases and J dropped 1 base, with 8 bases sitting between them. CDR3 length equals 12 residues. Germline V CDR1 and CDR2: SEHNR, FQNEAQ (reference sequence).

This clonotype was seen just once. The chain combines TRBV27 with TRBJ2-1; D gene unclear. This CDR3 is 15 amino acids long. The V gene lost 9 bases and the J gene lost 0 bases, with 15 bases spanning the gap. Germline loops: CDR1 MNHEY, CDR2 SMNVEV (reference sequence). Here the CDR3 reads CARGIFYSSYNEQFF. The CDR3 DNA follows: TGTGCCAGGGGGATTTTTTATTCCTCCTACAATGAGCAGTTCTTC.

The V call is TRBV5-1, the J call TRBJ2-2; TRBD1 aligns across 8 bases. The CDR3 is 16 residues long. CDR1 and CDR2 (germline): SGHRS, YFSETQ. The V gene end was trimmed by 6 bases and the J gene end by 2 bases; junction bases not matched to a gene: 9. CDR3 amino acids: CASNPGGQLNTGELFF. The DNA of the CDR3 is TGCGCCAGCAATCCAGGGGGCCAACTAAACACCGGGGAGCTGTTTTTT.

At least ten counts were recorded for this clonotype. The chain is built from TRBV5-1 and TRBJ2-1, with D maybe TRBD2 (5 bases). Trimming stripped 4 bases from V and 9 bases from J, with 8 bases between. Germline assignment: CDR1 SGHRS and CDR2 YFSETQ. The CDR3 extends over 11 amino acids. The CDR3 protein is CASSLLAEQFF. The CDR3 region has the DNA TGCGCCAGCAGCCTTCTAGCTGAGCAGTTCTTC.

The chain joins TRBV27 to TRBJ1-5; D call uncertain. The CDR3 is 14 amino acids. The V end lost 2 bases, the J end lost 8 bases, and 13 bases lay between the germline ends. CDR1 MNHEY and CDR2 SMNVEV come from the germline V gene (reference sequence). CDR3 residues: CASSLVGGSEPQHF. CDR3 DNA sequence: TGTGCCAGCAGTTTAGTCGGCGGGAGTGAGCCCCAGCATTTT.

Concerning this clonotype itself: This sequence may be a read error, since a much larger clone differs from it by one base. The chain employs TRBV29-1 and TRBJ2-7, with D maybe TRBD1 (5 bases). Germline assignment: CDR1 SQVTM and CDR2 ANQGSEA. The CDR3 sequence is 16 residues long. The CDR3 region is CNVVGWAGKATYEQYF. For the CDR3, the DNA is TGCAACGTTGTCGGCTGGGCAGGGAAAGCGACCTACGAGCAGTACTTC.

This chain joins TRBV7-2 and TRBJ1-1; a weak D match, TRBD1 (5 bases). Germline V gene data show CDR1 as SGHTA and CDR2 as FQGNSA. Trimming stripped 5 bases from V and 5 bases from J, with 12 bases between. The CDR3 has 13 amino acids. In DNA form, the CDR3 reads TGTGCCAGCAGCGTCCTTGGGGGGACTGAAGCTTTCTTT. This translates into CASSVLGGTEAFF. Full variable domain (remainder filled in from reference TRBV7-2 and TRBJ1-1): GAGVSQSPSNKVTEKGKDVELRCDPISGHTALYWYRQSLGQGLEFLIYFQGNSAPDKSGLPSDRFSAERTGGSVSTLTIQRTQQEDSAVYLCASSVLGGTEAFFGQGTRLTVV.

Details on this clonotype: A much larger clone differs from this one at a single base, so this may be a read error. The V and J genes are TRBV27 and TRBJ2-3; TRBD2 might be the D (5 bases). The CDR3 sequence is 12 residues long. Germline V CDR1 and CDR2: MNHEY, SMNVEV (reference sequence). CDR3 DNA sequence: TGTGCCGGCAGTGACTACACAGATACGCAGTATTTT. It encodes CAGSDYTDTQYF.

This clonotype was detected ten times or more. The chain combines TRBV5-5 with TRBJ1-1, with D possibly matching TRBD1 (5 bases). V lost 0 bases and J 1 base, leaving 13 bases between the germline ends. CDR1 and CDR2 from the germline V gene are SGHKS and YYEKEE (reference sequence). The CDR3 has 16 residues. This CDR3 reads CASSLGTSTGNTEAFF. The CDR3 coding sequence is TGTGCCAGCAGCTTGGGGACAAGCACCGGGAACACTGAAGCTTTCTTT.

This clonotype was observed at least ten times. The rearrangement links TRBV27 to TRBJ2-5; the D is unclear. This CDR3 has 13 amino acids. Trimming pared 3 bases from V and 4 bases from J, leaving 9 bases between. CDR1 is MNHEY and CDR2 is SMNVEV in the germline V gene (reference sequence). CDR3 loop: CASSLLGGETQYF. CDR3 nucleotides: TGTGCCAGCAGTTTGTTGGGCGGAGAGACCCAGTACTTC.

V usage is TRBV5-1 and J usage is TRBJ1-4; perhaps TRBD1 as D (5 bases). The length of the CDR3 is 16 residues. Trimming left V 0 bases short and J 3 bases short, with 12 bases between. The V gene's germline CDR1 is SGHRS and CDR2 YFSETQ. The CDR3 loop is CASSLAGGGPNEKLFF. The CDR3 bases are TGCGCCAGCAGCTTGGCCGGGGGAGGCCCTAATGAAAAACTGTTTTTT.

This clonotype was counted many times. The chain links TRBV7-9 to TRBJ2-1, with D possibly being TRBD1 or TRBD2 (5 bases each). V lost 5 bases and J lost 9, with 17 bases in between. This CDR3 has 14 amino acids. The germline gives CDR1 SEHNR, CDR2 FQNEAQ (reference sequence). CDR3 nucleotide sequence: TGTGCCAGCAGCCCTGGGGGTGGAAGAGCTGAGCAGTTCTTC. Translation: CASSPGGGRAEQFF.

This clonotype was detected only a few times. The chain combines TRBV11-3 with TRBJ2-2, with D possibly being TRBD1 or TRBD2 (5 bases each). Germline V gene sequence: CDR1 SGHNT, CDR2 YENEEA. The CDR3 consists of 15 residues. V was cut by 5 bases and J by 1 base, with 11 bases left in between. The CDR3 here is CASSHWDGNTGELFF. The CDR3 DNA sequence: TGTGCCAGCAGCCACTGGGACGGGAACACCGGGGAGCTGTTTTTT.

This clonotype was picked up many times. The V gene is TRBV7-9, the J gene TRBJ2-7; 10 bases are shared with TRBD1. In germline, CDR1 is SEHNR, CDR2 FQNEAQ (reference sequence). Unmatched junction bases numbered 6, after V lost 7 bases and J lost 3 bases. The CDR3 runs to 14 residues. The CDR3 DNA sequence: TGTGCCAGCATTGGGACAGGGGACGTCTACGAGCAGTACTTC. This translates into CASIGTGDVYEQYF.

This clonotype turned up a few times. V and J are TRBV20-1 and TRBJ2-2; the match to TRBD2 covers 11 bases. The CDR3 has 13 residues. Germline lookup yields CDR1 DFQATT and CDR2 SNEGSKA (reference sequence). The CDR3 coding sequence is TGCGTGACGACTAGCGGGGACACCGGGGAGCTGTTTTTT. This codes for CVTTSGDTGELFF.

This clonotype was seen only a few times. The chain links TRBV7-6 to TRBJ2-5, with unresolved D. The CDR3 spans 14 residues. The germline V gene has CDR1 SGHVS and CDR2 FNYEAQ. The germline V and J ends were trimmed by 1 base and 4 bases, with 10 bases remaining between them. The CDR3 sequence is CASSLEQLLETQYF. CDR3 sequence (DNA): TGTGCCAGCAGCTTAGAACAGTTATTAGAGACCCAGTACTTC.

The V call is TRBV29-1, the J call TRBJ2-7; 10 bases are shared with TRBD2. Losses at the gene ends were 4 bases for V and 6 bases for J; bases not matched to a gene: 6. The CDR3 covers 13 residues. Germline lookup yields CDR1 SQVTM and CDR2 ANQGSEA. The CDR3 reads CSVGASGSSEQYF. As DNA, the CDR3 is TGCAGCGTTGGTGCTAGCGGGAGTAGCGAGCAGTACTTC.

About this clonotype itself: A much larger clonotype is one base distant, so this may be a read error. The conserved phenylalanine or tryptophan is not found at the CDR3 terminus, so this likely reflects a read error. The V call is TRBV5-1, the J call TRBJ1-1; D is undetermined. This CDR3 is built from 13 residues. Trimming pared 3 bases from V and 5 bases from J, leaving 11 bases between. Germline V gene lookup returns CDR1 SGHRS and CDR2 YFSETQ. CDR3: CASSSSVATEAFL. The CDR3, as DNA: TGCGCCAGCAGCTCCTCAGTGGCAACTGAAGCTTTCCTT.

Comment on this clonotype: Because it lacks the conserved phenylalanine or tryptophan at the end, this CDR3 is likely a read error. The chain employs TRBV27 and TRBJ1-2; a weak D match, TRBD1 (5 bases). Trimming left V 0 bases short and J 4 bases short, with 12 bases between. Germline V gene sequence: CDR1 MNHEY, CDR2 SMNVEV (reference sequence). CDR3 length: 15 amino acids. The CDR3 sequence: CASSLSPGAIYGYTY. The CDR3 bases are TGTGCCAGCAGTTTATCGCCCGGGGCGATCTATGGCTACACCTAC.

In regard to this clonotype: A much larger clone differs from this one at a single base, so this may be a read error. The chain employs TRBV7-8 and TRBJ1-1, with D maybe TRBD1 (5 bases). This CDR3 is built from 16 residues. Germline V gene sequence: CDR1 SGHVS, CDR2 FQNEAQ. The CDR3 DNA follows: TGTGCCAGCGGCTTAGACTTACGGACACCCAACACTGAAGCTTTCTTT. Its protein product is CASGLDLRTPNTEAFF.

CDR3 in amino acids: CASSTGTGTDTQYF. The CDR3 DNA reads as TGTGCCAGCAGCACGGGGACAGGCACAGATACGCAGTATTTT. The V and J genes are TRBV9 and TRBJ2-3; 7 bases fit TRBD1. The CDR3 is 14 amino acids. V lost 4 bases and J lost 1; bases outside the gene matches: 3. The germline CDR1 and CDR2 sequences are SGDLS and YYNGEE.

This clonotype appeared many times. V usage is TRBV7-6 and J usage is TRBJ2-7; 11 bases align to TRBD1. The CDR3 is made up of 14 amino acids. Trimming at V came to 8 bases and at J to 2 bases, leaving 5 bases not matched to a gene. Germline V CDR1 and CDR2: SGHVS, FNYEAQ. The CDR3 loop reads CASGGTGGPYEQYF. CDR3 bases: TGTGCCAGCGGCGGGACAGGGGGGCCCTACGAGCAGTACTTC.

This clonotype is classed as medium-sized. The chain recombines TRBV6-5 with TRBJ2-1, with D hard to call. Germline V gene sequence: CDR1 MNHEY, CDR2 SVGAGI. Trimming took 7 bases from V and 4 from J, leaving 5 bases between them. This CDR3 contains 11 residues. For the CDR3, the DNA is TGTGCCAGCAAAGAATACAATGAGCAGTTCTTC. This gives the protein CASKEYNEQFF.

V is TRBV4-1 and J is TRBJ1-5; TRBD1 matches at 8 bases. The junction had 2 bases not matched to a gene; V was cut back by 2 bases and J by 5 bases. The CDR3 runs to 14 residues. From germline, CDR1 is MGHRA and CDR2 YSYEKL. In DNA, the CDR3 is TGCGCCAGCAGCCAACAGGGGGCGCATCAGCCCCAGCATTTT. This gives the protein CASSQQGAHQPQHF.

Comments on this clonotype: A read error may be the cause here, since a much bigger clone is one base away. The rearrangement uses TRBV7-9 and TRBJ2-2; 8 bases agree with TRBD1. Germline V gives CDR1 SEHNR, CDR2 FQNEAQ (reference sequence). V was clipped by 5 bases and J by 6 bases; unmatched bases: 11. CDR3 length equals 16 residues. CDR3 protein: CASSPGQVARAGELFF. DNA for the CDR3: TGTGCCAGCAGCCCGGGACAGGTGGCGCGGGCCGGGGAGCTGTTTTTT.

This clonotype was seen once. The J gene is TRBJ1-3, the V gene TRBV6-2 or TRBV6-3; 7 bases match TRBD1. The CDR3 contains 17 residues. V lost 10 bases, J lost 0 bases, and 15 bases stayed unmatched. The V gene's germline CDR1 is MNHEY and CDR2 SVGEGT. Here the CDR3 reads CANGWTGTANSGNTIYF. In DNA, the CDR3 is TGTGCCAACGGTTGGACCGGGACAGCAAACTCTGGAAACACCATATATTTT.

This clonotype was seen ten or more times. V usage is TRBV11-1 and J usage is TRBJ1-6, with a weak D call TRBD1 (5 bases). This CDR3 spans 16 amino acids. Germline V gene sequence: CDR1 SGHAT, CDR2 FQDESV (reference sequence). V lost 5 bases and J lost 0, with 11 bases in between. Here the CDR3 reads CASSRQLSSYNSPLHF. DNA for the CDR3: TGTGCCAGCAGCCGACAGTTGAGCTCCTATAATTCACCCCTCCACTTT.

This clonotype appeared many times. The CDR3 coding sequence is TGTGCCAGCAACGCACGTGGGACAGGGTTTTCACCCCTCCACTTT. It is translated as CASNARGTGFSPLHF. The rearrangement joins TRBV27 to TRBJ1-6, with 9 bases lining up with TRBD1. This CDR3 spans 15 amino acids. J was trimmed by 9 bases and V by 7 bases; bases with no gene match: 10. Germline V gene data show CDR1 as MNHEY and CDR2 as SMNVEV (reference sequence).

The rearrangement uses TRBV27 and TRBJ2-2; the match to TRBD1 covers 7 bases. Germline CDR1 reads MNHEY; CDR2 reads SMNVEV (reference sequence). The CDR3 loop spans 13 amino acids. V lost 4 bases, J lost 5 bases, and 1 base stayed unmatched. The CDR3 sequence is CASSSQGTGELFF. The CDR3 nucleotides are TGTGCCAGCAGTTCACAGGGGACCGGGGAGCTGTTTTTT.

A few counts support this clonotype. The rearrangement joins TRBV9 to TRBJ2-3, with D perhaps TRBD1 (7 bases). V lost 2 bases and J 5 bases, leaving 12 bases between the germline ends. CDR1 and CDR2 from the germline V gene are SGDLS and YYNGEE. The CDR3 runs 14 residues. CDR3 loop: CASSVQGGLDTQYF. Written as DNA, the CDR3 is TGTGCCAGCAGCGTCCAGGGGGGTTTAGATACGCAGTATTTT.